The sample holds a few counts of the clone carrying this T cell receptor (beta chain). Its antigen is as yet unknown. Researchers took RNA transcripts and amplified the TCR beta CDR3 regions from them. The HTBI set primed first-round TCR CDR3 RT-PCR. From the multiplex PCR reads, TCRdb called clonotypes with MiXCR, one entry per CDR3 protein. Here the sample spans nearly 600,000 distinct CDR3 sequences, approximately 15% being singletons. The sample belongs to a study of T cells in Graves' hyperthyroidism and ophthalmopathy. Whole-study findings and limits: Ophthalmopathy was predicted by the model a median of about 6.7 months ahead of onset. A model using 13 V-J features told ophthalmopathy apart from stable hyperthyroidism.

The authors took PBMCs from 9.5 to 10 ml fresh peripheral blood. In germline, CDR1 is LNHDA, CDR2 SQIVND (reference sequence). Trimming shortened V by 3 bases and J by 3 bases, and 12 bases separated the two germline ends. The CDR3 is made up of 15 amino acids. The sample consisted of blood. The genes are TRBV19 and TRBJ1-5; possibly TRBD1 for D (5 bases). The sequence came from a woman aged 25 to 45 with Graves' hyperthyroidism that later progressed to Graves' ophthalmopathy. The DNA of the CDR3 is TGTGCCAGTAGTATTGGCAGGGTCGACAATCAGCCCCAGCATTTT. As protein: CASSIGRVDNQPQHF. Full variable domain (missing parts from reference TRBV19 and TRBJ1-5): DGGITQSPKYLFRKEGQNVTLSCEQNLNHDAMYWYRQDPGQGLRLIYYSQIVNDFQKGDIAEGYSVSREKKESFPLTVTSAQKNPTAFYLCASSIGRVDNQPQHFGDGTRLSIL.